A selection of T cell receptor beta chains follows, all from one sample in a study of cytomegalovirus exposure and HLA in healthy donors. This table comes from immunoSEQ multiplex PCR, and its TCRdb copy is limited to in-frame clones, with some not included. Altogether 100,000 or so clones are present, 73% being singletons, with the ten largest covering roughly 3.5%. The sequenced material came from PBMCs. These receptors all stem from a middle-aged man in good health and CMV-seronegative. Both conserved end residues are part of each CDR3.

V gene: TRBV18
J gene: TRBJ1-1
CDR3 protein: CASSPTGQGFTEAFF

V gene: TRBV11-2
J gene: TRBJ2-2
CDR3 protein: CASRHLGGNTGELFF

V gene: TRBV7-6
J gene: TRBJ1-2
CDR3 protein: CATGQGLGLGMYYGYTF

V gene: TRBV6-1
J gene: TRBJ2-2
CDR3 protein: CASSVPISAGELFF

V gene: TRBV27
J gene: TRBJ1-2
CDR3 protein: CASSFRDRGVGGYTF

V gene: TRBV4-2
J gene: TRBJ1-5
CDR3 protein: CASSHDVTVQPQHF

V gene: TRBV2
J gene: TRBJ1-4
CDR3 protein: CASKGVGAEKLFF

V gene: TRBV27
J gene: TRBJ1-4
CDR3 protein: CASSLKTGPNEKLFF

V gene: TRBV5-1
J gene: TRBJ2-5
CDR3 protein: CASSFTGPETQYF

V gene: TRBV7-9
J gene: TRBJ2-7
CDR3 protein: CASSPSDEQYF

V gene: TRBV4-1
J gene: TRBJ1-4
CDR3 protein: CASSQTETTNEKLFF

V gene: TRBV6-5
J gene: TRBJ2-7
CDR3 protein: CASSTGTLTYEQYF

V gene: TRBV4-3
J gene: TRBJ2-1
CDR3 protein: CASSRSHNNEQFF

V gene: TRBV7-6
J gene: TRBJ1-1
CDR3 protein: CASSPQGWNTEAFF

V gene: TRBV15
J gene: TRBJ1-5
CDR3 protein: CATSRRDGGNQPQHF

V gene: TRBV6-5
J gene: TRBJ2-3
CDR3 protein: CASRLTSGADTQYF

V gene: TRBV5-1
J gene: TRBJ2-1
CDR3 protein: CASSFRDTSYNEQFF

V gene: TRBV18
J gene: TRBJ2-1
CDR3 protein: CASSPHSGAYNEQFF

V gene: TRBV7-8
J gene: TRBJ2-3
CDR3 protein: CASSSWTTPSEEGTQYF

V gene: TRBV4-2
J gene: TRBJ2-5
CDR3 protein: CASSHPDEETQYF

V gene: TRBV18
J gene: TRBJ1-1
CDR3 protein: CASSSDRVEAFF

V gene: TRBV7-6
J gene: TRBJ2-7
CDR3 protein: CASSTTKDIYEQYF

V gene: TRBV5-1
J gene: TRBJ2-7
CDR3 protein: CASSEWGSSYEQYF

V gene: TRBV28
J gene: TRBJ1-4
CDR3 protein: CASSLRTRGSEKLFF

V gene: TRBV5-1
J gene: TRBJ2-7
CDR3 protein: CASSLRSGFLYEQYF

V gene: TRBV15
J gene: TRBJ2-3
CDR3 protein: CATSQESGGRTDTQYF

V gene: TRBV29-1
J gene: TRBJ2-2
CDR3 protein: CSVGHLDGGGELFF

V gene: TRBV2
J gene: TRBJ2-1
CDR3 protein: CASSAGQGAWDEQFF

V gene: TRBV5-1
J gene: TRBJ1-2
CDR3 protein: CASSLGLGWANYGYTF

V gene: TRBV4-3
J gene: TRBJ2-5
CDR3 protein: CASSLQGSSETQYF

V gene: TRBV29-1
J gene: TRBJ2-5
CDR3 protein: CSVEDPTVLQETQYF

V gene: TRBV9
J gene: TRBJ2-7
CDR3 protein: CASSAGQGFYEQYF

V gene: TRBV6-9
J gene: TRBJ2-7
CDR3 protein: CASSYKGDSSYEQYF

V gene: TRBV5-4
J gene: TRBJ2-2
CDR3 protein: CASSLPSGGKNTGELFF

V gene: TRBV5-1
J gene: TRBJ2-3
CDR3 protein: CASSLGATRSRDTQYF

V gene: TRBV2
J gene: TRBJ2-5
CDR3 protein: CASHLAGGYQETQYF

V gene: TRBV19
J gene: TRBJ1-2
CDR3 protein: CASTSGQETDGYTF

V gene: TRBV2
J gene: TRBJ2-1
CDR3 protein: CASSSSTGRSYNEQFF

V gene: TRBV27
J gene: TRBJ2-5
CDR3 protein: CASSFSRGTKQETQYF

V gene: TRBV5-1
J gene: TRBJ2-2
CDR3 protein: CASSLAGSVGELFF

V gene: TRBV28
J gene: TRBJ2-5
CDR3 protein: CASSLSWRGRYGQYF

V gene: TRBV4-2
J gene: TRBJ2-2
CDR3 protein: CASSQALSGGARELFF

V gene: TRBV27
J gene: TRBJ2-3
CDR3 protein: CASIQSLSGSTDTQYF

V gene: TRBV5-1
J gene: TRBJ1-1
CDR3 protein: CASGWGQGVNTEAFF